What follows are 22 T cell receptor beta chains derived from one specimen sequenced in a study of T cells expressing NK-cell markers. TCRdb reanalyzed the 5' RACE reads, giving one entry per CDR3 protein sequence and no DNA. Reported are hundreds of thousands of distinct CDR3 sequences; the ten largest clones contain around 4%. Sequenced material: blood T cells: a sorted CD56 or NKG2C T cell subset, CD4+ or CD8+ T cells, or bulk PBMC T cells (not recorded which). The receptors shown here come from a man aged 18-30 years in good health.

The rearrangement links TRBV10-3 to TRBJ2-1. CDR1 is ENHRY, CDR2 SYGVKD, per germline. This CDR3 is built from 15 residues. This CDR3 reads CAISESRGSYNEQFF.

V usage is TRBV12-3 or TRBV12-4 and J usage is TRBJ2-3. This CDR3 comprises 11 residues. The CDR3 is CASSRADTQYF.

The chain combines TRBV29-1 with TRBJ1-1; the D gene TCRdb calls, TRBD1, cannot be checked with no DNA. Germline V gene sequence: CDR1 SQVTM, CDR2 ANQGSEA. CDR3 length equals 14 residues. CDR3 in amino acids: CSVEGRGLGTEAFF.

The chain combines TRBV6-2 or TRBV6-3 with TRBJ1-6; TCRdb designates TRBD1, a call that cannot be tested without DNA. The germline gives CDR1 MNHEY, CDR2 SVGEGT. The CDR3 is 15 amino acids. The CDR3 here is CASSYSNRRNSPLHF.

The rearrangement links TRBV27 to TRBJ2-3; TCRdb's D call, TRBD2, is unchecked because there is no DNA. Germline CDR1 and CDR2: MNHEY and SMNVEV (reference sequence). The CDR3 is 15 amino acids. CDR3 residues: CASSSEAIIGDTQYF.

This sequence joins TRBV5-1 and TRBJ2-7; TCRdb picks TRBD1, but there is no DNA to check that call. Germline V gene data show CDR1 as SGHRS and CDR2 as YFSETQ. The length of the CDR3 is 14 residues. This CDR3 reads CASSSSPGDYEQYF.

This chain uses TRBV29-1 with TRBJ2-5; with no DNA, the TCRdb D assignment of TRBD2 cannot be verified. Germline values: CDR1 SQVTM, CDR2 ANQGSEA. The CDR3 extends over 16 amino acids. The CDR3 protein is CSVGGEAAVRWETQYF.

This chain connects TRBV6-1 to TRBJ2-1; TCRdb outputs TRBD2, but without DNA this stays unchecked. The CDR3 has 16 residues. Germline lookup yields CDR1 MNHNS and CDR2 SASEGT. The CDR3 spells CASSRLRLAGEDEQFF.

The rearrangement links TRBV5-1 to TRBJ2-3. CDR1 is SGHRS, CDR2 YFSETQ, per germline. This CDR3 is built from 15 residues. CDR3 sequence reads: CASSLSGRGVDTQYF.

The CDR3 sequence is CASSRDGINEKLFF. The chain couples TRBV18 to TRBJ1-4; TCRdb returns TRBD1, unconfirmable since there is no DNA. This CDR3 spans 14 amino acids. In germline, CDR1 is KGHSH, CDR2 LQKENI. Based on the CDR3 plus reference TRBV18 and TRBJ1-4, the full variable domain is NAGVMQNPRHLVRRRGQEARLRCSPMKGHSHVYWYRQLPEEGLKFMVYLQKENIIDESGMPKERFSAEFPKEGPSILRIQQVVRGDSAAYFCASSRDGINEKLFFGSGTQLSVL.

CDR3 in amino acids: CASSRVRDSGYEQYF. V is TRBV3-1 and J is TRBJ2-7; as DNA is missing, the TRBD2 call by TCRdb cannot be tested. CDR1 and CDR2 (germline): LGHDT, YNNKEL (reference sequence). This CDR3 contains 15 residues.

V usage is TRBV5-1 and J usage is TRBJ1-6; the D gene TCRdb calls, TRBD1, cannot be checked with no DNA. This CDR3 region has 15 residues. The germline gives CDR1 SGHRS, CDR2 YFSETQ. The CDR3 here is CASRTSTGLGSPLHF.

The chain has TRBV15 and TRBJ2-3; lacking DNA, the TRBD1 call made by TCRdb goes unchecked. Germline V lookup: CDR1 LNHNV, CDR2 YYDKDF (reference sequence). The CDR3 covers 13 residues. This CDR3 reads CATSRGGADTQYF.

The gene calls are TRBV4-1 and TRBJ2-1. The CDR3 sequence is 17 residues long. CDR1 and CDR2 from the germline V gene are MGHRA and YSYEKL. This chain's CDR3 is CASSQSFRGSSYNEQFF.

The chain has TRBV12-3 or TRBV12-4 and TRBJ2-3; TCRdb lists TRBD1, though no DNA is available to test this call. The CDR3 sequence is 16 residues long. Here the CDR3 reads CASSRGGGQEADTQYF.

The chain employs TRBV5-1 and TRBJ1-1. The germline CDR1 and CDR2 sequences are SGHRS and YFSETQ. The CDR3 runs to 15 residues. The CDR3 reads CASSSRPLQNTEAFF.

The chain has TRBV15 and TRBJ2-7; TCRdb reports TRBD2, a call that lacks DNA to check it against. Germline V gene data show CDR1 as LNHNV and CDR2 as YYDKDF (reference sequence). The length of the CDR3 is 15 residues. The CDR3 here is CATSSSGRAEGEQYF.

The chain joins TRBV28 to TRBJ1-2; lacking DNA, the TRBD1 call made by TCRdb goes unchecked. CDR1 is MDHEN, CDR2 SYDVKM, per germline. The CDR3 runs 16 residues. The CDR3 region is CASRGGTGGIHNGYTF.

The chain carries TRBV7-2 and TRBJ2-7; the TRBD1 assignment by TCRdb is unverifiable without DNA. Germline V gene lookup returns CDR1 SGHTA and CDR2 FQGNSA. The CDR3 covers 13 residues. The CDR3 loop reads CASSFRTVDEQYF.

The chain is built from TRBV12-3 or TRBV12-4 and TRBJ2-7; TCRdb proposes TRBD1, but this gene call is untestable without DNA. The CDR3 has 16 amino acids. The CDR3 sequence is CASSLGGATGWYEQYF.

The V call is TRBV29-1, the J call TRBJ2-5; TCRdb lists TRBD2, though no DNA is available to test this call. The CDR3 loop spans 14 amino acids. Germline V gene data show CDR1 as SQVTM and CDR2 as ANQGSEA. This CDR3 is CSVEDRAGWETQYF.

The chain recombines TRBV11-2 with TRBJ2-3; TCRdb reports TRBD2, a call that lacks DNA to check it against. Germline CDR1 SGHAT, CDR2 FQNNGV. This CDR3 has 13 residues. CDR3 residues: CASSLGEIDTQYF.